This is a list of T cell receptor beta chains from one sample in a study of blood T cell repertoires in COVID-19. Data came from immunoSEQ multiplex PCR; TCRdb stores just in-frame clones and leaves some out. The sample includes some 110,000 clones, about four fifths seen only once; the top ten take around 15%. The source material was peripheral blood. The receptors derive from a man aged 55 to 70 with active or convalescent COVID-19. CDR3s include the opening cysteine and the closing phenylalanine or tryptophan. D genes are given only for firm matches. Clone size is not always given. Where it is, it says once, few, many or a class for expanded clones.

d_call	v_call	clone_size	j_call	cdr3_length	cdr3_nt	cdr3_aa
TRBD2	TRBV30	NA	TRBJ2-1	14	TGTGCCTGGAGGGCGGGGGTGGCTAGCGGGAGAAAGTTCTTC	CAWRAGVASGRKFF
TRBD2	TRBV5-6	NA	TRBJ2-3	16	TGTGCCAGCAGCTTGCTCCTAGCGGGGGGCACAGATACGCAGTATTTT	CASSLLLAGGTDTQYF
NA	TRBV7-9	NA	TRBJ2-7	16	TGTGCCAGCAGCTTGAATTGGTTCGAAGGAGCCTACGAGCAGTACTTC	CASSLNWFEGAYEQYF
NA	TRBV6-2/TRBV6-3	NA	TRBJ2-1	15	TGTGCCAGCAGTTACTCGTATACACCATGGAATGAGCAGTTCTTC	CASSYSYTPWNEQFF
TRBD1	TRBV4-2	few	TRBJ1-2	14	TGTGCCAGCAGTCCCAGGGGGGCCCAGGGGGGCTACACCTTC	CASSPRGAQGGYTF
TRBD1	TRBV29-1	NA	TRBJ2-1	15	TGCAGCGTTCCCTTTCTGGACAGGGAGAACAATGAGCAGTTCTTC	CSVPFLDRENNEQFF
TRBD1	TRBV5-6	NA	TRBJ1-5	16	TGTGCCAGCAGCTTATCCGGGACAGGGGGTTATCAGCCCCAGCATTTT	CASSLSGTGGYQPQHF
NA	TRBV27	NA	TRBJ2-3	17	TGTGCCAGCAGTTTAATGATCGGGACTTTAGGCACAGATACGCAGTATTTT	CASSLMIGTLGTDTQYF
TRBD1	TRBV10-3	NA	TRBJ1-1	15	TGTGCCATTCAATGGGACAGACAGGAGAACACTGAAGCTTTCTTT	CAIQWDRQENTEAFF
TRBD2	TRBV24-1	few	TRBJ2-5	15	TGTGCCACCAGTGACAGGCTAGCGGGACTAGAGACCCAGTACTTC	CATSDRLAGLETQYF
TRBD2	TRBV6-5	NA	TRBJ2-3	15	TGTGCCAGCAATCGACTAGCGGGAGGGCCAGATACGCAGTATTTT	CASNRLAGGPDTQYF
NA	TRBV7-9	NA	TRBJ2-5	12	TGTGCCAGCTCCAACAGGGCAGAGACCCAGTACTTC	CASSNRAETQYF
NA	TRBV11-3	NA	TRBJ2-2	13	TGTGCCAGCAGCCTCAGGGGCACCGGGGAGCTGTTTTTT	CASSLRGTGELFF
NA	TRBV14	few	TRBJ1-4	14	TGTGCCAGCAGCCAACTGGCAGGGCGTGAAAAACTGTTTTTT	CASSQLAGREKLFF
NA	TRBV28	once	TRBJ2-5	13	TGTGCCAGCAGTTTCGGGGTTGCCGAGACCCAGTACTTC	CASSFGVAETQYF
NA	TRBV16	NA	TRBJ1-6	15	TGTGCCAGCAGCCAATCCAGGACAGAGAATTCACCCCTCCACTTT	CASSQSRTENSPLHF
TRBD2	TRBV29-1	once	TRBJ2-7	15	TGCAGCGTTGAAGGATCCCAGCGGGATTTCTACGAGCAGTACTTC	CSVEGSQRDFYEQYF
NA	TRBV18	NA	TRBJ2-2	12	TGTGCCAGCTCTAGATCCCCTGGGGAGCTGTTTTTT	CASSRSPGELFF
TRBD1	TRBV5-1	NA	TRBJ1-1	13	TGCGCCAGCAGCTCGGGACAGGGAGGTTTTGCTTTCTTT	CASSSGQGGFAFF
NA	TRBV24-1	NA	TRBJ2-2	15	TGTGCCACTAGGGGGGCCCAGCGGGATGGCGGGGAGCTGTTTTTT	CATRGAQRDGGELFF
TRBD1	TRBV29-1	NA	TRBJ2-1	14	TGCAGCGTTCGGGACAGGGGTTTTGACAATGAGCAGTTCTTC	CSVRDRGFDNEQFF
NA	TRBV5-5	NA	TRBJ1-1	13	TGTGCCAGCAGCTTCCCGGGGAACACTGAAGCTTTCTTT	CASSFPGNTEAFF